This record concerns one T cell receptor (beta chain) sequence. The antigen remains unidentified. This record comes from a study of cytomegalovirus exposure and HLA in healthy donors. Study information: One earlier analysis, a look at 180 million or so T cells, found 117 million unique TCR beta sequences.

All the people who gave samples were healthy bone marrow donors. Study-level findings and limits: Presence/absence comparisons presumed near-even sequencing depth among donors. Among TCR beta chains, those listed as cytomegalovirus-associated numbered some 160.

A multiplex PCR was run with 60 Vbeta primers and 13 Jbeta primers. Method: immunoSEQ multiplex PCR; TCRdb's copy keeps in-frame clones and lacks some. The data show fewer than 150,000 clones, with more than 75% seen just once and approximately 4% held by the top ten. V lost 0 bases to trimming and J lost 0 bases, with 9 bases between them. This CDR3 has 14 residues. Per germline, CDR1 SQVTM and CDR2 ANQGSEA. The sequence came from a man younger than 30 in good health and CMV-seronegative. Input material: PBMCs. The genes are TRBV29-1 and TRBJ2-7; D might be TRBD2 (5 bases). The CDR3 bases are TGCAGCGTTGAAGAGAGCGGCCGCTCCTACGAGCAGTACTTC. It codes for CSVEESGRSYEQYF.